One and the same sample provided the 2 T cell receptor beta chains below, sequenced in a study of blood T cell repertoires in COVID-19. Only in-frame clones appear in the TCRdb table, and some are missing; sequencing was by immunoSEQ multiplex PCR. The sample lists under 250,000 clones, 80% to 95% occurring once. Input material: peripheral blood. The receptors originated from a young man with COVID-19, enrolled during active disease.

This clone has only a few counts. The chain carries TRBV9 and TRBJ1-2, with TRBD1 as a possible D gene (5 bases). CDR3 length equals 14 residues. Trimming removed 1 base from V and 1 base from J, with 8 bases in between. Germline V gene sequence: CDR1 SGDLS, CDR2 YYNGEE. CDR3 in amino acids: CASSVSTDNYGYTF. The CDR3 nucleotides are TGTGCCAGCAGCGTATCGACAGATAACTATGGCTACACCTTC.

The rearrangement uses TRBV7-2 and TRBJ2-3; TRBD2 is a possible D gene (8 bases). This CDR3 has 16 amino acids. Trimming cost V 5 bases and J 4 bases, with 19 bases left between them. Per the germline V gene, CDR1 is SGHTA and CDR2 is FQGNSA. CDR3 amino acids: CASSPTGLGGPDTQYF. CDR3 nucleotides: TGTGCCAGCAGCCCGACGGGACTAGGGGGCCCAGATACGCAGTATTTT.